This T cell receptor beta chain emerged from a study of technical replicates of blood from a handful of donors. Assay: immunoSEQ multiplex PCR; the TCRdb copy retains only in-frame clones and omits some. The sample has more than 65,000 clones; roughly 95% are singletons. The origin of this receptor is a human donor in good health. Sequencing was carried out using T cells isolated from PBMCs.

For the CDR3, the DNA is TGTGCCACCTTTCCCCCGGGAGGAAACACCATATATTTT. It yields the protein CATFPPGGNTIYF. J is TRBJ1-3 and V is TRBV6-5, with D unresolved. This CDR3 is built from 13 residues. Between the trimmed V and J ends, which lost 10 bases and 4 bases, there was a span of 14 bases. The V gene's germline CDR1 is MNHEY and CDR2 SVGAGI.